Below, 21 T cell receptor beta chains from the same sample are listed, as sequenced in a study of shared clonotypes between healthy human individuals. Sequencing was performed with immunoSEQ multiplex PCR; in TCRdb, only in-frame clones are kept and a portion is missing. The profile covers about 1.5 million clones, with over 95% appearing a single time and more than 0.9% taken by the ten largest. Sequencing was carried out using naive CD4+ T cells sorted from blood. Subset reported: CD45RA+ positively selected. The receptors shown here come from a young man in good health.

The chain employs TRBV7-8 and TRBJ2-3; no firm D call. This CDR3 spans 12 amino acids. Trimming pared 3 bases from V and 3 bases from J, leaving 4 bases between. Germline CDR1 is SGHVS and CDR2 is FQNEAQ. As DNA, the CDR3 is TGTGCCAGCAGCTTTTGGACAGATACGCAGTATTTT. Amino acids: CASSFWTDTQYF.

V and J are TRBV11-2 and TRBJ2-5, with 7 bases lining up with TRBD2. The CDR3 is 15 amino acids. The V gene end was trimmed by 3 bases and the J gene end by 5 bases; junction bases not matched to a gene: 9. CDR1 is SGHAT, CDR2 FQNNGV, per germline. The CDR3 DNA follows: TGTGCCAGCAGCTTCTCGCCGGGAGGTCAGGAGACCCAGTACTTC. It is translated as CASSFSPGGQETQYF.

V and J are TRBV30 and TRBJ2-7; D is undetermined. This CDR3 is built from 12 residues. Deletions cut 5 bases from V and 2 bases from J, with 10 bases between. Germline V gives CDR1 GTSNPN, CDR2 SVGIG (reference sequence). CDR3 region: CAWSKVTYEQYF. In DNA form, the CDR3 reads TGTGCCTGGTCGAAGGTCACCTACGAGCAGTACTTC.

J is TRBJ1-4 and V is TRBV7-3; 11 nucleotides match TRBD1. The CDR3 covers 15 residues. Germline lookup yields CDR1 SGHTA and CDR2 FQGTGA. V lost 5 bases to trimming and J lost 6 bases; unmatched junction nucleotides: 5. The CDR3 coding sequence is TGTGCCAGCAGCCCCCAGGGACAGGGGGATGAAAAACTGTTTTTT. This gives the protein CASSPQGQGDEKLFF.

The V and J genes are TRBV7-9 and TRBJ1-4; the D gene is possibly TRBD1 (6 bases). The germline V and J ends were trimmed by 5 bases and 8 bases, with 24 bases remaining between them. The CDR3 sequence is 17 residues long. The germline CDR1 and CDR2 sequences are SEHNR and FQNEAQ (reference sequence). The CDR3 is CASSQGGAGPKAEKLFF. The CDR3, as DNA: TGTGCCAGCAGCCAAGGGGGGGCAGGACCAAAGGCGGAAAAACTGTTTTTT.

J is TRBJ2-1 and V is TRBV25-1; D is perhaps TRBD2 (6 bases). From germline, CDR1 is MGHDK and CDR2 SYGVNS. Trimming removed 2 bases from V and 6 bases from J, with 14 bases in between. The CDR3 contains 15 residues. Here the CDR3 DNA reads TGTGCCAGCAGTGAAGGGGGACTTACCTCCAATGAGCAGTTCTTC. Translation gives CASSEGGLTSNEQFF.

The chain links TRBV5-1 to TRBJ1-5; no clear D. Germline V gene data show CDR1 as SGHRS and CDR2 as YFSETQ. There are 16 residues in the CDR3. V lost 3 bases and J 7 bases, leaving 20 bases between the germline ends. The CDR3 DNA reads TGCGCCAGCAGCTCGGGAATTGGATCGGCTTCGCAGCCCCAGCATTTT. It codes for CASSSGIGSASQPQHF. The variable domain in full, with the rest retrieved from reference TRBV5-1 and TRBJ1-5, is KAGVTQTPRYLIKTRGQQVTLSCSPISGHRSVSWYQQTPGQGLQFLFEYFSETQRNKGNFPGRFSGRQFSNSRSEMNVSTLELGDSALYLCASSSGIGSASQPQHFGDGTRLSIL.

The chain recombines TRBV19 with TRBJ1-5, with TRBD1 as a possible D gene (6 bases). Trimming left V 3 bases short and J 6 bases short, with 15 bases between. There are 15 residues in the CDR3. Per germline, CDR1 LNHDA and CDR2 SQIVND (reference sequence). CDR3 sequence: CASSIPGQPGQPQHF. CDR3 in DNA: TGTGCCAGTAGTATTCCTGGACAGCCGGGTCAGCCCCAGCATTTT.

V usage is TRBV6-6 and J usage is TRBJ1-5; 10 bases are a match to TRBD1. This CDR3 comprises 16 residues. V trimming: 6 bases; J trimming: 0 bases; junction bases outside the gene matches: 5. Germline V CDR1 and CDR2: MNHNY, SVGAGI (reference sequence). Here the CDR3 DNA reads TGTGCCAGCAGCCACGGGACAGGGGATAGCAATCAGCCCCAGCATTTT. Protein product: CASSHGTGDSNQPQHF.

V gene TRBV7-9 combines with J gene TRBJ2-3; 11 nucleotides line up with TRBD2. The V segment lost 3 bases and the J segment 2 bases; nucleotides outside the gene matches: 10. The CDR3 spans 18 residues. Germline V lookup: CDR1 SEHNR, CDR2 FQNEAQ (reference sequence). This CDR3 reads CASSFTELAGGYTDTQYF. The CDR3 DNA sequence: TGTGCCAGCAGCTTCACCGAGCTAGCGGGAGGTTACACAGATACGCAGTATTTT.

The chain has TRBV6-5 and TRBJ2-7; 14 bases align to TRBD2. The V gene end was trimmed by 4 bases and the J gene end by 6 bases; junction bases not matched to a gene: 5. Germline V gene sequence: CDR1 MNHEY, CDR2 SVGAGI. The CDR3 totals 15 residues. CDR3: CASSSGTSGSREQYF. The DNA for the CDR3 is TGTGCCAGCAGTTCCGGGACTAGCGGGAGTCGCGAGCAGTACTTC.

The rearrangement joins TRBV30 to TRBJ2-1; D unclear. Germline assignment: CDR1 GTSNPN and CDR2 SVGIG (reference sequence). Trimming took 5 bases from V and 0 from J, leaving 17 bases between them. The CDR3 contains 16 residues. Here the CDR3 reads CAWGLGGGSSYNEQFF. CDR3 DNA: TGTGCCTGGGGCCTCGGTGGCGGAAGCTCCTACAATGAGCAGTTCTTC.

This chain joins TRBV4-1 and TRBJ2-4; unclear D gene. The CDR3 contains 16 residues. The V gene's germline CDR1 is MGHRA and CDR2 YSYEKL. V dropped 4 bases and J dropped 1 base, with 14 bases sitting between them. The CDR3 coding sequence is TGCGCCAGCAGCCCGCACGACGGGCGCGCCAAAAACATTCAGTACTTC. As protein: CASSPHDGRAKNIQYF.

The chain carries TRBV11-2 and TRBJ2-7; 13 bases match TRBD2. This CDR3 has 18 residues. The germline V gene encodes CDR1 SGHAT and CDR2 FQNNGV. V trimming: 1 base; J trimming: 2 bases; junction bases outside the gene matches: 8. The CDR3 loop is CASSLVGLAGPRTYEQYF. CDR3 coding DNA: TGTGCCAGCAGCTTAGTGGGACTAGCGGGACCACGCACCTACGAGCAGTACTTC.

The chain carries TRBV9 and TRBJ2-1, with D possibly TRBD2 on 5 matching bases. V lost 4 bases, J lost 7 bases, and 27 bases lay in between. The CDR3 runs to 18 residues. Per the germline V gene, CDR1 is SGDLS and CDR2 is YYNGEE. CDR3 nucleotide sequence: TGTGCCAGCAGCTCTCGCCCCGCGTCGGAGGCCGGGAAGAATGAGCAGTTCTTC. Protein product: CASSSRPASEAGKNEQFF. The full variable domain, its missing parts supplied by reference TRBV9 and TRBJ2-1, is DSGVTQTPKHLITATGQRVTLRCSPRSGDLSVYWYQQSLDQGLQFLIQYYNGEERAKGNILERFSAQQFPDLHSELNLSSLELGDSALYFCASSSRPASEAGKNEQFFGPGTRLTVL.

V gene TRBV29-1 combines with J gene TRBJ2-2; no reliable D call. Germline V gene sequence: CDR1 SQVTM, CDR2 ANQGSEA. V was pared by 6 bases and J by 5 bases, with 13 bases between. This CDR3 region has 13 residues. The CDR3 nucleotides read TGCAGCGTGACGCAGACACTGACCGGGGAGCTGTTTTTT. Its translation: CSVTQTLTGELFF.

The chain carries TRBV6-5 and TRBJ1-3; 8 bases are shared with TRBD1. CDR3 size: 14 residues. CDR1 is MNHEY, CDR2 SVGAGI, per germline. Trimming cost V 6 bases and J 4 bases; bases outside gene matches: 5. The CDR3: CASRLGQGGNTIYF. The CDR3 region has the DNA TGTGCCAGCAGACTCGGACAGGGAGGAAACACCATATATTTT.

The rearrangement uses TRBV6-1 and TRBJ2-1; D remains ambiguous. The CDR3 consists of 15 residues. Germline V gene lookup returns CDR1 MNHNS and CDR2 SASEGT. The V end was cut by 3 bases, the J end by 4 bases, with 13 bases between. The CDR3 region is CASSEEGSSYNEQFF. In DNA form, the CDR3 reads TGTGCCAGCAGTGAGGAAGGGTCCTCGTACAATGAGCAGTTCTTC.

CDR3 in DNA: TGTGCCAGCAGCTCCAGGGTCGGTCCCTATGGCTACACCTTC. Its protein is CASSSRVGPYGYTF. The chain combines TRBV7-2 with TRBJ1-2; possibly TRBD1 for D (5 bases). The CDR3 extends over 14 amino acids. The V end lost 4 bases, the J end lost 4 bases, and 13 bases lay between the germline ends. CDR1 is SGHTA, CDR2 FQGNSA, per germline.

The V gene is TRBV7-8, the J gene TRBJ2-1; 12 nucleotides line up with TRBD2. Germline lookup yields CDR1 SGHVS and CDR2 FQNEAQ. The V segment lost 5 bases and the J segment 16 bases; nucleotides outside the gene matches: 9. The CDR3 has 13 amino acids. The CDR3: CASSATLAGGLFF. DNA for the CDR3: TGTGCCAGCAGCGCCACACTAGCGGGAGGCCTCTTCTTC.

The chain couples TRBV5-6 to TRBJ2-1; 8 positions agree with TRBD2. The CDR3 spans 16 residues. Germline CDR1 and CDR2: SGHDT and YYEEEE. V was clipped by 5 bases and J by 3 bases; unmatched bases: 10. In DNA, the CDR3 is TGTGCCAGCAGTTGGATTAGCGGGACCGACTACAATGAGCAGTTCTTC. It codes for CASSWISGTDYNEQFF.